Listed below are T cell receptor beta chains from one sample, sequenced in a study of cytomegalovirus exposure and HLA in healthy donors. The protocol was immunoSEQ multiplex PCR, while the TCRdb copy is restricted to in-frame clones and leaves out a portion. Among some 160,000 clones listed, roughly 83% were seen once. What was sequenced was PBMCs. These receptors were taken from a woman aged 18 to 35 in good health and CMV-seronegative. The conserved cysteine and the conserved F or W are not part of the CDR3 here. A D gene is named only where the DNA matches it firmly.

V: TRBV4-2
J: TRBJ1-2
D: TRBD1
CDR3: ASSPESRDRGNGYT

V: TRBV30
J: TRBJ1-2
D: TRBD1
CDR3: AWSGRGGRGSNYGYT

V: TRBV5-1
J: TRBJ1-2
D: NA
CDR3: ASRTGNYGYT

V: TRBV7-9
J: TRBJ2-7
D: TRBD1
CDR3: ASSPGDRRSSYEQY

V: TRBV4-2
J: TRBJ1-5
D: NA
CDR3: ASSYREVGNQPQH

V: TRBV15
J: TRBJ1-5
D: TRBD1
CDR3: ATSRRPGQPNQPQH

V: TRBV6-5
J: TRBJ2-5
D: TRBD2
CDR3: ASNPAGGRVETQY

V: TRBV9
J: TRBJ2-1
D: TRBD2
CDR3: ASSALRNSGGSYNEQF

V: TRBV14
J: TRBJ2-7
D: TRBD1
CDR3: ASSRRTGQRDEQY

V: TRBV30
J: TRBJ2-5
D: TRBD1
CDR3: AWSVRRGQGLSETQY

V: TRBV18
J: TRBJ1-1
D: NA
CDR3: ASSPLAGGQGPTEAF

V: TRBV12-5
J: TRBJ1-1
D: NA
CDR3: ASGLVMPGAAF

V: TRBV5-1
J: TRBJ1-2
D: NA
CDR3: ASSLAIRTATGGYT

V: TRBV18
J: TRBJ1-1
D: TRBD1
CDR3: ASSQQQGAAEAF

V: TRBV5-1
J: TRBJ2-7
D: NA
CDR3: ASSYTRGEQY

V: TRBV9
J: TRBJ2-5
D: NA
CDR3: ASSVSGGPQETQY

V: TRBV9
J: TRBJ1-6
D: TRBD1
CDR3: ASSVGPRGADNSPLH

V: TRBV9
J: TRBJ2-1
D: TRBD2
CDR3: ASSSHPGGSYNEQF

V: TRBV15
J: TRBJ1-1
D: NA
CDR3: ATSSETEMNTEAF

V: TRBV7-6
J: TRBJ2-7
D: NA
CDR3: ASSLGPREQY

V: TRBV4-1
J: TRBJ1-5
D: TRBD1
CDR3: ASSQTGFSGYNQPQH

V: TRBV19
J: TRBJ2-6
D: NA
CDR3: ASCGGLTTGGANVLT

V: TRBV5-4
J: TRBJ2-2
D: TRBD1
CDR3: ASSLNRGIPNTGELF

V: TRBV5-1
J: TRBJ2-3
D: TRBD1
CDR3: ASQGAILGTDTQY

V: TRBV29-1
J: TRBJ1-4
D: TRBD1
CDR3: SVSTGDRLKKLF

V: TRBV20-1
J: TRBJ1-1
D: NA
CDR3: SASRGTEAF

V: TRBV6-6
J: TRBJ2-3
D: TRBD2
CDR3: ASSYGGGSTDTQY

V: TRBV9
J: TRBJ1-6
D: NA
CDR3: ASSQTEGNSPLH

V: TRBV7-8
J: TRBJ1-5
D: TRBD1
CDR3: ASSSPPTGDRGRPNQPQH

V: TRBV10-1
J: TRBJ1-1
D: NA
CDR3: ARTRRVGTEAF

V: TRBV6-1
J: TRBJ1-1
D: TRBD1
CDR3: ASSEMAGGTEAF

V: TRBV2
J: TRBJ1-2
D: NA
CDR3: ASSETTISSYT

V: TRBV5-1
J: TRBJ1-2
D: NA
CDR3: ASSAGGYGYT

V: TRBV9
J: TRBJ2-5
D: NA
CDR3: ASSVASTETQY

V: TRBV5-1
J: TRBJ2-7
D: TRBD2
CDR3: ASSLPSGGHEQY

V: TRBV6-4
J: TRBJ1-2
D: TRBD1
CDR3: ASSDSGLGGGRYGYT

V: TRBV6-6
J: TRBJ1-3
D: TRBD1
CDR3: ASSSLGTGSGNTIY

V: TRBV19
J: TRBJ2-3
D: NA
CDR3: ASSGSTDTQY

V: TRBV15
J: TRBJ2-5
D: NA
CDR3: ATSGRGQETQY

V: TRBV5-8
J: TRBJ1-4
D: NA
CDR3: ASSLAVVRIDEKLF

V: TRBV2
J: TRBJ2-3
D: NA
CDR3: ASSGGSGSTDTQY

V: TRBV2
J: TRBJ1-5
D: NA
CDR3: ASSEGGINQPQH

V: TRBV6-5
J: TRBJ2-5
D: TRBD2
CDR3: ASSPTGTTWETQY

V: TRBV11-3
J: TRBJ1-2
D: NA
CDR3: ASSLARTAGTNYGYT

V: TRBV9
J: TRBJ2-4
D: NA
CDR3: ASSGRTGVDIQY

V: TRBV5-6
J: TRBJ1-5
D: NA
CDR3: ASSYDDRNHHYQPQH

V: TRBV13
J: TRBJ1-5
D: NA
CDR3: ASSFLNQPQH

V: TRBV6-1
J: TRBJ1-1
D: TRBD1
CDR3: ASSSPDRGAF